This T cell receptor (beta chain) stems from a study of cytomegalovirus exposure and HLA in healthy donors. Trimming took 0 bases from V and 0 from J, leaving 16 bases between them. The CDR3 extends over 18 amino acids. The germline gives CDR1 LGHNA, CDR2 YNFKEQ. Primers included in the PCR were 60 Vbeta and 13 Jbeta primers. The data were produced by immunoSEQ multiplex PCR, yet TCRdb's version contains in-frame clones alone and is incomplete. The sample yields some 130,000 clones, under 75% seen once. This clone appeared a few times. Sequencing used PBMCs. The sequence was obtained from a woman aged 35 to 49 in good health and CMV-seronegative. The genes are TRBV4-2 and TRBJ2-3, with D perhaps TRBD1 (6 bases). In DNA form, the CDR3 reads TGTGCCAGCAGCCAAGATCTTCACAGGGCCATCAGCACAGATACGCAGTATTTT. Translation gives CASSQDLHRAISTDTQYF.